A single sample is the source of the 27 T cell receptor beta chains below, sequenced in a study of shared clonotypes between healthy human individuals (TCRdb year 2020). Library preparation was by the immunoSEQ multiplex PCR assay. TCRdb's version of the immuneACCESS table is confined to in-frame rearrangements and falls short of the full clone set. An unresolved V gene accounts for under half of the shortfall where checked; the remainder is of unknown origin. The sample table records approximately 2,000,000 clones; about 94% of these occur just once. Of the sample, around 1.7% is held by the ten largest clones. CD8 naive samples were CD45RO-negative cells positively selected for CCR7, giving a CD45RA+CCR7+ population that excluded TemRA cells. The sequenced sample consisted of naive CD8+ T cells from PBMCs. The cell subset or site label of this sample denotes: CD45RA+CCR7+. The receptors here all came from a man between 18 and 35 years old in good health. Some clones in this sample may be carry-over from other donors' samples.

The chain joins TRBV28 to TRBJ2-7; 12 bases are shared with TRBD2. The CDR3 runs 15 residues. V shed 6 bases, J shed 7 bases, and the junction held 10 bases outside the gene matches. Germline V gene data show CDR1 as MDHEN and CDR2 as SYDVKM. This CDR3 reads CASRMTSGRIGEQYF. The CDR3 DNA sequence: TGTGCCAGCAGGATGACTAGCGGGAGAATAGGGGAGCAGTACTTC.

The chain combines TRBV6-6 with TRBJ2-3; TRBD2 is a possible D gene (5 bases). V lost 0 bases and J lost 0, with 7 bases in between. Germline values: CDR1 MNHNY, CDR2 SVGAGI (reference sequence). The CDR3 has 15 amino acids. The CDR3 DNA reads as TGTGCCAGCAGTTACTCCCGGGGTAGCACAGATACGCAGTATTTT. Residues: CASSYSRGSTDTQYF.

A word on this clone: The same CDR3 is also encoded by other DNA sequences in this sample. The chain combines TRBV27 with TRBJ2-1; TRBD2 aligns across 11 bases. J lost 4 bases, V lost 2 bases, and 4 bases had no gene match. CDR3 length: 16 residues. Germline-derived CDR1 and CDR2 are MNHEY and SMNVEV (reference sequence). The CDR3 loop reads CASSLRLAGGYNEQFF. The DNA for the CDR3 is TGTGCCAGCAGTTTAAGGCTAGCGGGAGGATACAATGAGCAGTTCTTC.

This chain joins TRBV7-8 and TRBJ1-2; D remains ambiguous. The germline V gene encodes CDR1 SGHVS and CDR2 FQNEAQ. The CDR3 is 15 amino acids. The ends were cut back, 4 bases at V and 0 bases at J, with 12 bases in the middle. The CDR3 DNA reads as TGTGCCAGCAGCTGGTCGGAGGGTACTAACTATGGCTACACCTTC. It encodes CASSWSEGTNYGYTF.

This clone was seen a single time. This sequence joins TRBV9 and TRBJ2-1, with D perhaps assigned TRBD1 or TRBD2 (6 bases each). The germline CDR1 and CDR2 sequences are SGDLS and YYNGEE. The CDR3 consists of 15 residues. V was pared by 0 bases and J by 8 bases, with 15 bases between. Here the CDR3 reads CASSVGSGGGYEQFF. The CDR3 DNA is TGTGCCAGCAGCGTAGGTAGCGGAGGGGGTTATGAGCAGTTCTTC. The complete variable domain, with remaining parts taken from reference TRBV9 and TRBJ2-1, reads DSGVTQTPKHLITATGQRVTLRCSPRSGDLSVYWYQQSLDQGLQFLIQYYNGEERAKGNILERFSAQQFPDLHSELNLSSLELGDSALYFCASSVGSGGGYEQFFGPGTRLTVL.

The chain combines TRBV7-9 with TRBJ2-7, with D tentatively TRBD1 or TRBD2 (5 bases each). V was cut by 7 bases and J by 2 bases, with 15 bases left in between. Germline CDR1 reads SEHNR; CDR2 reads FQNEAQ (reference sequence). The CDR3 has 14 amino acids. The CDR3 protein is CASTNSGAPYEQYF. CDR3 DNA: TGTGCCAGCACCAATTCCGGGGCCCCCTACGAGCAGTACTTC.

In this sample, this clone turned up a few times. The chain is built from TRBV2 and TRBJ1-1, with D hard to call. This CDR3 is 13 amino acids long. Per germline, CDR1 SNHLY and CDR2 FYNNEI. With 6 bases removed from V and 4 bases from J, the gap between germline ends came to 12 bases. The CDR3 DNA follows: TGTGCCAGCAGCCTAAATCTCGGCACTGAAGCTTTCTTT. This translates into CASSLNLGTEAFF.

This clone has more than one count but fewer than ten. The V call is TRBV11-1, the J call TRBJ1-1, with D possibly TRBD1 on 5 matching bases. V was pared by 7 bases and J by 1 base, with 13 bases between. The CDR3 contains 14 residues. Germline CDR1 SGHAT, CDR2 FQDESV (reference sequence). This chain's CDR3 is CASNPTVRNTEAFF. DNA for the CDR3: TGTGCCAGCAACCCGACAGTACGGAACACTGAAGCTTTCTTT.

This clone was counted a single time. The genes are TRBV2 and TRBJ1-4; TRBD1 aligns across 7 bases. The CDR3 has 16 amino acids. V shed 5 bases, J shed 0 bases, and the junction held 6 bases outside the gene matches. Germline CDR1 and CDR2: SNHLY and FYNNEI. Here the CDR3 DNA reads TGTGCCAGCAGTCAAACAGGGGAGGCAACTAATGAAAAACTGTTTTTT. It codes for CASSQTGEATNEKLFF. The full variable domain, rest sourced from reference TRBV2 and TRBJ1-4, is EPEVTQTPSHQVTQMGQEVILRCVPISNHLYFYWYRQILGQKVEFLVSFYNNEISEKSEIFDDQFSVERPDGSNFTLKIRSTKLEDSAMYFCASSQTGEATNEKLFFGSGTQLSVL.

This chain joins TRBV27 and TRBJ2-1, with 13 bases identical to TRBD2. Trimming removed 8 bases from V and 0 bases from J; junction bases left unmatched: 13. The CDR3 covers 19 residues. Germline V gene lookup returns CDR1 MNHEY and CDR2 SMNVEV (reference sequence). CDR3 sequence reads: CASHGGTSGDKTSYNEQFF. The CDR3 region has the DNA TGTGCCAGCCATGGGGGGACTAGCGGGGATAAGACCTCCTACAATGAGCAGTTCTTC.

This clone was seen a single time. The J gene is TRBJ2-2, the V gene TRBV7-9; no firm D call. In germline, CDR1 is SEHNR, CDR2 FQNEAQ (reference sequence). Trimming stripped 6 bases from V and 4 bases from J, with 15 bases between. The CDR3 sequence is 15 residues long. The CDR3 region is CASSFTVSGTGELFF. In DNA, the CDR3 is TGTGCCAGCAGTTTTACCGTCTCGGGCACCGGGGAGCTGTTTTTT.

This chain joins TRBV7-9 and TRBJ1-4, with 11 positions matching TRBD1. With V trimmed by 5 bases and J by 4 bases, 9 bases remained unmatched. The CDR3 length is 17 residues. Germline V gives CDR1 SEHNR, CDR2 FQNEAQ (reference sequence). CDR3 amino acids: CASSPRTGGLLNEKLFF. DNA of the CDR3: TGTGCCAGCAGCCCCCGGACAGGGGGCTTGCTTAATGAAAAACTGTTTTTT.

The rearrangement uses TRBV5-1 and TRBJ2-7; the match to TRBD2 covers 7 bases. With V trimmed by 4 bases and J by 5 bases, 12 bases remained unmatched. The CDR3 spans 15 residues. Germline lookup yields CDR1 SGHRS and CDR2 YFSETQ. The DNA of the CDR3 is TGCGCCAGCAGCCGTCTATGGGAGGGCCTCCACGAGCAGTACTTC. It encodes CASSRLWEGLHEQYF.

The rearrangement links TRBV13 to TRBJ2-2, with D perhaps given as TRBD1 or TRBD2 (5 bases each). Between the trimmed V and J ends, which lost 3 bases and 5 bases, there was a span of 10 bases. The CDR3 contains 14 residues. CDR1 PRHDT and CDR2 FYEKMQ come from the germline V gene (reference sequence). The CDR3 loop reads CASSFWGRTGELFF. Here the CDR3 DNA reads TGTGCCAGCAGCTTCTGGGGGAGAACCGGGGAGCTGTTTTTT.

This clone showed up just once. V usage is TRBV9 and J usage is TRBJ1-2; 10 nucleotides match TRBD1. The junction had 14 bases not matched to a gene; V was cut back by 3 bases and J by 0 bases. CDR3 length: 19 residues. Germline V gene lookup returns CDR1 SGDLS and CDR2 YYNGEE. CDR3 in DNA: TGTGCCAGCAGCGCCAGTTCCCAGGACAGGGGGATCCCTAACTATGGCTACACCTTC. Encoded protein: CASSASSQDRGIPNYGYTF. The entire variable domain, with the rest obtained from reference TRBV9 and TRBJ1-2, is as follows: DSGVTQTPKHLITATGQRVTLRCSPRSGDLSVYWYQQSLDQGLQFLIQYYNGEERAKGNILERFSAQQFPDLHSELNLSSLELGDSALYFCASSASSQDRGIPNYGYTFGSGTRLTVV.

This chain uses TRBV6-1 with TRBJ2-7; D call uncertain. The germline V gene encodes CDR1 MNHNS and CDR2 SASEGT. V dropped 1 base and J dropped 4 bases, with 8 bases sitting between them. The CDR3 has 13 residues. CDR3 protein: CASSEEVGYEQYF. For the CDR3, the DNA is TGTGCCAGCAGTGAAGAGGTGGGGTACGAGCAGTACTTC.

This chain connects TRBV30 to TRBJ2-5, with a tentative D call TRBD2 (5 bases). The CDR3 is made up of 14 amino acids. Trimming pared 3 bases from V and 3 bases from J, leaving 14 bases between. Germline CDR1 and CDR2: GTSNPN and SVGIG (reference sequence). The CDR3, as DNA: TGTGCCTGGAGCCCCGGGGTCGGGAAAGAGACCCAGTACTTC. Translation gives CAWSPGVGKETQYF.

The V call is TRBV4-1, the J call TRBJ2-7; D not resolved. Trimming took 4 bases from V and 3 from J, leaving 10 bases between them. Per germline, CDR1 MGHRA and CDR2 YSYEKL. The CDR3 is 13 amino acids. CDR3 coding DNA: TGCGCCAGCAGCCTGTCCATAGACTACGAGCAGTACTTC. Translated, it gives CASSLSIDYEQYF.

The V call is TRBV4-1, the J call TRBJ1-1; 10 positions agree with TRBD1. The CDR3 spans 16 residues. Germline trimming cut 4 bases from V and 7 bases from J; bases unmatched to any gene: 12. CDR1 is MGHRA and CDR2 is YSYEKL in the germline V gene. CDR3 loop: CASSLLRTGGLIEAFF. CDR3 nucleotides: TGCGCCAGCAGCCTCCTGCGGACAGGGGGATTAATTGAAGCTTTCTTT.

This sequence joins TRBV9 and TRBJ2-1; D ambiguous. V lost 1 base, J lost 10 bases, and 12 bases lay in between. The CDR3 contains 13 residues. The germline V gene encodes CDR1 SGDLS and CDR2 YYNGEE. Here the CDR3 DNA reads TGTGCCAGCAGCGTAATGGCAGGTCAGGAGCAGTTCTTC. Its translation is CASSVMAGQEQFF.

The chain combines TRBV6-1 with TRBJ1-1, with D perhaps TRBD1 (6 bases). CDR1 is MNHNS, CDR2 SASEGT, per germline. Trimming removed 8 bases at V and 0 bases at J, with 10 bases between. CDR3 length equals 13 residues. Here the CDR3 DNA reads TGTGCCAGCGCGGACAGACTGAACACTGAAGCTTTCTTT. Protein sequence: CASADRLNTEAFF.

The chain employs TRBV9 and TRBJ2-1, with TRBD1 matching over 8 bases. The CDR3 has 17 amino acids. The J segment lost 10 bases and the V segment lost 3 bases, leaving 18 bases of the junction unmatched. CDR1 is SGDLS and CDR2 is YYNGEE in the germline V gene. The CDR3 DNA sequence: TGTGCCAGCAGCGAAGACAGACAGGGGACCACCCCTGGGGAGCAGTTCTTC. Its translation is CASSEDRQGTTPGEQFF.

V gene TRBV9 combines with J gene TRBJ2-6, with 8 bases that match TRBD1. The CDR3 spans 17 residues. CDR1 and CDR2 (germline): SGDLS, YYNGEE. Trimming cost V 2 bases and J 0 bases; bases outside gene matches: 4. The CDR3 sequence is CASSVDRGPSGANVLTF. The CDR3 region has the DNA TGTGCCAGCAGCGTCGACAGGGGTCCCTCTGGGGCCAACGTCCTGACTTTC.

The V and J genes are TRBV18 and TRBJ1-2; the D gene is possibly TRBD1 (5 bases). Trimming left V 0 bases short and J 1 base short, with 9 bases between. The CDR3 is made up of 15 amino acids. The germline gives CDR1 KGHSH, CDR2 LQKENI. The CDR3 reads CASSPPGEDNYGYTF. The CDR3, as DNA: TGTGCCAGCTCACCACCGGGGGAGGATAACTATGGCTACACCTTC.

The V and J genes are TRBV27 and TRBJ2-1, with 8 bases aligning to TRBD2. The CDR3 runs to 16 residues. The germline V gene has CDR1 MNHEY and CDR2 SMNVEV (reference sequence). V was clipped by 0 bases and J by 6 bases; unmatched bases: 7. The DNA of the CDR3 is TGTGCCAGCAGTTTATCTGGCGGGACTAGGGGCAATGAGCAGTTCTTC. Protein: CASSLSGGTRGNEQFF.

The CDR3 reads CASRNRGNTEAFF. The CDR3 region has the DNA TGTGCCAGTAGGAACAGGGGGAACACTGAAGCTTTCTTT. V is TRBV19 and J is TRBJ1-1; 7 nucleotides line up with TRBD1. The CDR3 is 13 residues long. After removal of 6 bases from V and 1 base from J, the junction contained 2 bases not matched to a gene. Germline values: CDR1 LNHDA, CDR2 SQIVND (reference sequence).

The V and J genes are TRBV5-1 and TRBJ2-1, with TRBD1 identical over 7 bases. V was pared by 4 bases and J by 8 bases, with 18 bases of the junction left unmatched. Germline assignment: CDR1 SGHRS and CDR2 YFSETQ. The CDR3 runs 17 residues. CDR3 DNA: TGCGCCAGCAGCCCCACCTCCGCAGAGACAGGGTGGCATGAGCAGTTCTTC. Translated: CASSPTSAETGWHEQFF.